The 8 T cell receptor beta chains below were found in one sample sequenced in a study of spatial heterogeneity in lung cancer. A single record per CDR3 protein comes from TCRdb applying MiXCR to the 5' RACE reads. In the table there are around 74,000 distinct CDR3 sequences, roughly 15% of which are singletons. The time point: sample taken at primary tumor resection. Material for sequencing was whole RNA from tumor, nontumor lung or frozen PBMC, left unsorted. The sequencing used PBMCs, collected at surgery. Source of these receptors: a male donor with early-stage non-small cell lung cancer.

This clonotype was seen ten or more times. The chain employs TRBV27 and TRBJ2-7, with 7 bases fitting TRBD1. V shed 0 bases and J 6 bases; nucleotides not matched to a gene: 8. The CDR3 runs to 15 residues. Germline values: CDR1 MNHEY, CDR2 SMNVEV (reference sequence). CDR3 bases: TGTGCCAGCAGTTTATCCGGCACAGGGGTCCGCGAGCAGTACTTC. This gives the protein CASSLSGTGVREQYF.

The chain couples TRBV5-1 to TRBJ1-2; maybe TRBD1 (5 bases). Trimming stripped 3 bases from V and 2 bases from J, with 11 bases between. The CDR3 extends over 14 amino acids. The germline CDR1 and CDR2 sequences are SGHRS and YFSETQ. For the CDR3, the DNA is TGCGCCAGCAGCTCACGGCAGGGCAACTATGGCTACACCTTC. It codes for CASSSRQGNYGYTF.

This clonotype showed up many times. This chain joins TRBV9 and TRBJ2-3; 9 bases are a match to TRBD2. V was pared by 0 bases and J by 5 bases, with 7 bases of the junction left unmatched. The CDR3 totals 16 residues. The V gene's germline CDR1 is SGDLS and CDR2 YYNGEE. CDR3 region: CASSVGSGRNEDTQYF. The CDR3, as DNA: TGTGCCAGCAGCGTAGGGAGCGGGAGGAATGAAGATACGCAGTATTTT.

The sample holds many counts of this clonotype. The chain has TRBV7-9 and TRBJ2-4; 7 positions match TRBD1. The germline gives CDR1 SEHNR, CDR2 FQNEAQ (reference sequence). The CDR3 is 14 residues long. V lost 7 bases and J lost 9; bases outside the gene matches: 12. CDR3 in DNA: TGTGCCAGCACCCAGACGGACAGGCCCCTCATTCAGTACTTC. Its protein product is CASTQTDRPLIQYF.

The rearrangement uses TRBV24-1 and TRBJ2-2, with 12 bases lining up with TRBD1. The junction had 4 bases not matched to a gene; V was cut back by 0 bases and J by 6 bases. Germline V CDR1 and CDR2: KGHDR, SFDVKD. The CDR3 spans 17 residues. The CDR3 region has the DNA TGTGCCACCAGTGATTTGGGAGGGACAGGGGGCTCCGGGGAGCTGTTTTTT. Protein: CATSDLGGTGGSGELFF.

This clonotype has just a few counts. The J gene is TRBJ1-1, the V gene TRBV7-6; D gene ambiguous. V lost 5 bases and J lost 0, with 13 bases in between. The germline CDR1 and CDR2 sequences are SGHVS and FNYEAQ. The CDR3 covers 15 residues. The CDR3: CASSIWGGMNTEAFF. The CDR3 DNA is TGTGCCAGCAGCATCTGGGGAGGGATGAACACTGAAGCTTTCTTT.

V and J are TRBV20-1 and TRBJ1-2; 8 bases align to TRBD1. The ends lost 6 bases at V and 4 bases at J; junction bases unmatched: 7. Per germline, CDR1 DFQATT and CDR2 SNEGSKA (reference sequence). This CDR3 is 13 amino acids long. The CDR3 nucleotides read TGCAGTGCCCGCCAGACAGGGGTCTATGGCTACACCTTC. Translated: CSARQTGVYGYTF.

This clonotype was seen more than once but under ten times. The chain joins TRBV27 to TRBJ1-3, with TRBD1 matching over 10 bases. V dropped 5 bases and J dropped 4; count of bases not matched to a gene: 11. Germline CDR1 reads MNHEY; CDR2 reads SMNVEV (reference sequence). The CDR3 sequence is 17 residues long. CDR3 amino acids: CASSRTGGSPLGNTIYF. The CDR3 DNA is TGTGCCAGCAGTAGGACAGGGGGTAGCCCTCTCGGAAACACCATATATTTT.